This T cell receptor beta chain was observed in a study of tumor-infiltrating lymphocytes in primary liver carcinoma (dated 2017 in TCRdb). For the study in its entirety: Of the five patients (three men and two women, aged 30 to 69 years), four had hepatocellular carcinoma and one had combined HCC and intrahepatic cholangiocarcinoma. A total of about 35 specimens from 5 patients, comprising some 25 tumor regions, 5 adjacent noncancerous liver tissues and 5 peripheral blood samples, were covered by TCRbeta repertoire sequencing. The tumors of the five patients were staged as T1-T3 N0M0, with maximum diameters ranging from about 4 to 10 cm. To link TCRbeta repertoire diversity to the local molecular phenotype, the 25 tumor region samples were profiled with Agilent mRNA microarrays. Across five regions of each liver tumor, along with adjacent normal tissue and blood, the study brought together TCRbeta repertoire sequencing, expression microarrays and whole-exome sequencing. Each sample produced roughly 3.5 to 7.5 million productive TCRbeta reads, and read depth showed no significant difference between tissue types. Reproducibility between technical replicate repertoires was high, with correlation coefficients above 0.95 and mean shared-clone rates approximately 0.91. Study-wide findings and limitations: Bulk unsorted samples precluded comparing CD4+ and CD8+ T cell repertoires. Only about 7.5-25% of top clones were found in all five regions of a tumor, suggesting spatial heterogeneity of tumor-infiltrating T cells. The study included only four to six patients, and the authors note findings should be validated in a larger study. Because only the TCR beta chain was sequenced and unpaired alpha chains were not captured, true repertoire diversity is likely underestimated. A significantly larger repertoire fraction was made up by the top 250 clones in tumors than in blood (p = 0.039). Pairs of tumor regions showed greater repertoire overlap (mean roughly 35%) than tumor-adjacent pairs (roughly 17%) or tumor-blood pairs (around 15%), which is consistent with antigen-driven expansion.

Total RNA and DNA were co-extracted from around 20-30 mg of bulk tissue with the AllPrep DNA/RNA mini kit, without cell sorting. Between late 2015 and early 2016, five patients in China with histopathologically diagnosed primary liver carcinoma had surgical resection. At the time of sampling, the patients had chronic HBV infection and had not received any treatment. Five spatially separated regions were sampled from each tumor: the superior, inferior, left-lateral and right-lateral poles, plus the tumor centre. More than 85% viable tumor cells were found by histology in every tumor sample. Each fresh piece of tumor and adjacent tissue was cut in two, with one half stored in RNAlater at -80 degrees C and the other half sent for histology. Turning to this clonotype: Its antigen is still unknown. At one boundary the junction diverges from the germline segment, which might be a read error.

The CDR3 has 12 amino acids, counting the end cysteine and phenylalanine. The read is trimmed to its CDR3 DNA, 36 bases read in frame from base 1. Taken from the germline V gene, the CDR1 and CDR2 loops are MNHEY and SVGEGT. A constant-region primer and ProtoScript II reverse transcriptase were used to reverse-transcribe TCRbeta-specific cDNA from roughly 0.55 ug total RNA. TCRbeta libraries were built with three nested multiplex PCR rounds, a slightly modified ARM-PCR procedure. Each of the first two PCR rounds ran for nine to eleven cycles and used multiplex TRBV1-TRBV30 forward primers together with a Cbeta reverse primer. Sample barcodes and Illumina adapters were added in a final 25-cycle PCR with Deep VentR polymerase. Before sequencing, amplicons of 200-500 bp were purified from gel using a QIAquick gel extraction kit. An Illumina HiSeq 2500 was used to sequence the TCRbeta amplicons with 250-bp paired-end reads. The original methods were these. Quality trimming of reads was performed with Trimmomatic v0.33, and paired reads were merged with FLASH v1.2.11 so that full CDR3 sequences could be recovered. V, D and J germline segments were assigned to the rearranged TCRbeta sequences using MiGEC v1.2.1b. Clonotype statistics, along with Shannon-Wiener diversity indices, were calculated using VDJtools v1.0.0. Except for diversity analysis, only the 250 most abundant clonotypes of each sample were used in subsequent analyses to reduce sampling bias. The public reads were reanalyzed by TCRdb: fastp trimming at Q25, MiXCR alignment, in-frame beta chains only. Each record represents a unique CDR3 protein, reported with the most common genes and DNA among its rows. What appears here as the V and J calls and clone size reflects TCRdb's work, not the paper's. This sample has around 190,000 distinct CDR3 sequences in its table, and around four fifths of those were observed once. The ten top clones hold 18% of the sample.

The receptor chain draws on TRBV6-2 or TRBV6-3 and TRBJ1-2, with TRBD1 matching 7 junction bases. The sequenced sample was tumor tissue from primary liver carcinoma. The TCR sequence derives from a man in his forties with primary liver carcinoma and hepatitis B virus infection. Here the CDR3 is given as CTSSQTGAGNTF. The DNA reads TGTACCAGCAGTCAAACAGGGGCTGGCAACACCTTC.